The present T cell receptor beta chain was sequenced within a study of T-cell reconstitution after alpha-beta-depleted transplantation in children. General study findings and limits: Surviving recipient T cells and thymic progenitors accounted for the high day-60 TCRbeta diversity observed in some patients. Where alpha-beta T cells came from about two months after transplant was reportedly several hundred expanded graft clones.

This clonotype was counted only a few times. Its antigen is still unknown. A TCRbeta library incorporating unique molecular identifiers was prepared. TCRdb redid the calling of the PCR reads with MiXCR, one entry per CDR3 protein. The data show about 98,000 distinct CDR3 sequences, more than 20% seen once. With 4 bases removed from V and 0 bases from J, the gap between germline ends came to 5 bases. Germline V gives CDR1 DFQATT, CDR2 SNEGSKA (reference sequence). This CDR3 region has 12 residues. This rearrangement joins TRBV20-1 to TRBJ2-3; no definite D call. The clonotype originates from a boy between 2 and 10 years old with acute lymphoblastic leukemia, due to receive a stem cell transplant. Specimen: PBMCs, collected before TCRalphabeta/CD19-depleted stem cell transplant. The CDR3 region is CSATVSTDTQYF. Here the CDR3 DNA reads TGCAGTGCTACCGTTAGCACAGATACGCAGTATTTT.